This T cell receptor beta chain is drawn from a study of shared clonotypes between healthy human individuals. Clones were sequenced by immunoSEQ multiplex PCR, and TCRdb holds only the in-frame ones, with some missing. The sample lists about 300,000 clones, over 65% occurring once. Trimming pared 3 bases from V and 0 bases from J, leaving 11 bases between. The CDR3 totals 15 residues. Germline assignment: CDR1 LGHNA and CDR2 YSLEER. This chain connects TRBV4-3 to TRBJ2-5; D perhaps matches TRBD1 (6 bases). This TCR was sampled from a man aged 25 to 40 in good health. Sequenced sample: memory CD4+ T cells sorted from blood. The subset was: CD45RA-negative fraction. Written as DNA, the CDR3 is TGCGCCAGCAGCCAGTCCCAGGGGTACCAAGAGACCCAGTACTTC. Its protein is CASSQSQGYQETQYF.